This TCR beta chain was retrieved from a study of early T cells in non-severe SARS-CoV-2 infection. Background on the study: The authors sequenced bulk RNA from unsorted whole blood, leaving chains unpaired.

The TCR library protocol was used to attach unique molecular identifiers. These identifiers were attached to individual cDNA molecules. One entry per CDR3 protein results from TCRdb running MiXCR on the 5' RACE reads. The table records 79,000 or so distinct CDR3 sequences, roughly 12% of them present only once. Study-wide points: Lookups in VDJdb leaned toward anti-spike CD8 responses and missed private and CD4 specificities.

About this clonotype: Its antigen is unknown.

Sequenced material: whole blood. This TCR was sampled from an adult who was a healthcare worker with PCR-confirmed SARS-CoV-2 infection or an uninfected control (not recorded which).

CDR3 nucleotide sequence: TGTGCCAGCAGCTTAGCGGGTTGGGCGGGCAGCAAACGAAGCCATGAGCAGTTCTTC. Translating gives CASSLAGWAGSKRSHEQFF. The rearrangement uses TRBV7-9 and TRBJ2-1, with D possibly TRBD2 on 5 matching bases. CDR1 SEHNR and CDR2 FQNEAQ come from the germline V gene (reference sequence). CDR3 size: 19 residues. The V end was cut by 0 bases, the J end by 8 bases, with 26 bases between.